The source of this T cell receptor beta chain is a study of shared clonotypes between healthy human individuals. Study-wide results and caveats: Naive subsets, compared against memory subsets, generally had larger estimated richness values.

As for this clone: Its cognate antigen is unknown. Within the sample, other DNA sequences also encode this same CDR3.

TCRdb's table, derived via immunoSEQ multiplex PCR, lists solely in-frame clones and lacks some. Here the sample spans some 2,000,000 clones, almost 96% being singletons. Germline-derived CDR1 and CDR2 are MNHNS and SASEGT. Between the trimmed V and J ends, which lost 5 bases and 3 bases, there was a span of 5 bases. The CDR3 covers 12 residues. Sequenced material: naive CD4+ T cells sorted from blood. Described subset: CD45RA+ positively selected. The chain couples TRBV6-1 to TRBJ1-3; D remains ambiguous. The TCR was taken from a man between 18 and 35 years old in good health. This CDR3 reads CASSLNGNTIYF. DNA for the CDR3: TGTGCCAGCAGTCTGAATGGAAACACCATATATTTT.